Shown below are 27 T cell receptor beta chains from a single sample sequenced in a study of T cell responses to AZD1222 COVID-19 vaccine (dated by TCRdb to the early 2020s). The library was made by the immunoSEQ multiplex PCR assay. TCRdb holds this immuneACCESS table with in-frame rearrangements only. Some clones are missing; in checked studies, unresolved V genes explain under half, and the rest has no known cause. In this sample the table shows 100,000 to 150,000 clones, more than 75% of which occur a single time. Approximately 8.1% of the sample is taken by the ten largest. The time point label corresponds to: baseline before first vaccination. Source: peripheral blood, taken on day 0 of AZD1222 vaccination. These receptors were obtained from an adult in good health.

This clone was observed a single time. The chain uses TRBV4-1 and TRBJ2-1; TRBD2 aligns across 12 bases. The length of the CDR3 is 19 residues. Germline assignment: CDR1 MGHRA and CDR2 YSYEKL. Trimming cost V 0 bases and J 1 base; bases outside gene matches: 7. CDR3 residues: CASSQDSLAGGQSYNEQFF. Here the CDR3 DNA reads TGCGCCAGCAGCCAAGATTCGCTAGCGGGGGGGCAGTCCTACAATGAGCAGTTCTTC.

The V and J genes are TRBV6-5 and TRBJ2-3, with a tentative D call TRBD2 (6 bases). The V end lost 4 bases, the J end lost 0 bases, and 8 bases lay between the germline ends. The germline V gene has CDR1 MNHEY and CDR2 SVGAGI. The CDR3 extends over 14 amino acids. The CDR3 reads CASSSGTSTDTQYF. The CDR3 nucleotides are TGTGCCAGCAGTTCCGGGACTAGCACAGATACGCAGTATTTT.

V is TRBV6-6 and J is TRBJ2-1, with TRBD2 matching over 7 bases. The CDR3 extends over 17 amino acids. V was clipped by 5 bases and J by 0 bases; unmatched bases: 10. Looked up from germline, CDR1 is MNHNY and CDR2 is SVGAGI (reference sequence). The CDR3 bases are TGTGCCAGCAGTCCGGGGGGTGCTGAAAGCTCCTACAATGAGCAGTTCTTC. Protein product: CASSPGGAESSYNEQFF.

The chain employs TRBV19 and TRBJ2-1, with 7 positions matching TRBD1. This CDR3 is 14 amino acids long. Unmatched junction bases numbered 6, after V lost 5 bases and J lost 5 bases. Germline V gene lookup returns CDR1 LNHDA and CDR2 SQIVND (reference sequence). The CDR3 is CASSPYDRDNEQFF. CDR3 coding DNA: TGTGCCAGTAGTCCCTATGACAGGGACAATGAGCAGTTCTTC.

V is TRBV6-1 and J is TRBJ1-2; D may be TRBD1 (6 bases). V was pared by 0 bases and J by 5 bases, with 7 bases between. There are 13 residues in the CDR3. Per germline, CDR1 MNHNS and CDR2 SASEGT. The CDR3 region has the DNA TGTGCCAGCAGTGAAGCCGGACAGTATGGCTACACCTTC. Amino acid sequence: CASSEAGQYGYTF.

V is TRBV29-1 and J is TRBJ1-1, with D unclear. The germline CDR1 and CDR2 sequences are SQVTM and ANQGSEA. This CDR3 contains 10 residues. V lost 7 bases to trimming and J lost 5 bases, with 8 bases between them. CDR3 residues: CSGFETEAFF. Here the CDR3 DNA reads TGCAGCGGATTTGAAACTGAAGCTTTCTTT.

This chain links TRBV4-1 with TRBJ1-5, with 7 bases matching TRBD1. The germline V gene has CDR1 MGHRA and CDR2 YSYEKL. The V gene end was trimmed by 0 bases and the J gene end by 1 base; junction bases not matched to a gene: 6. The CDR3 totals 17 residues. CDR3 sequence: CASSQEGGGGSNQPQHF. DNA for the CDR3: TGCGCCAGCAGCCAAGAAGGGGGCGGGGGAAGCAATCAGCCCCAGCATTTT.

The chain links TRBV18 to TRBJ1-4; D gene ambiguous. Germline-derived CDR1 and CDR2 are KGHSH and LQKENI. This CDR3 is built from 14 residues. V lost 3 bases, J lost 0 bases, and 5 bases lay in between. The CDR3 sequence is CASSPAATNEKLFF. The CDR3 nucleotides are TGTGCCAGCTCACCGGCAGCAACTAATGAAAAACTGTTTTTT.

J is TRBJ2-3 and V is TRBV28; D call uncertain. CDR3 length equals 14 residues. V was pared by 3 bases and J by 3 bases, with 10 bases between. Germline V gene sequence: CDR1 MDHEN, CDR2 SYDVKM. For the CDR3, the DNA is TGTGCCAGCAGTTTTTATGTGAGGACAGATACGCAGTATTTT. As protein: CASSFYVRTDTQYF.

The CDR3 reads CSVGAMGGAEQYF. The CDR3 region has the DNA TGCAGCGTTGGAGCCATGGGCGGGGCCGAGCAGTACTTC. The V call is TRBV29-1, the J call TRBJ2-7, with D perhaps TRBD2 (6 bases). V was pared by 4 bases and J by 6 bases, with 16 bases between. Germline-derived CDR1 and CDR2 are SQVTM and ANQGSEA. The CDR3 consists of 13 residues.

This clone was seen more than once but under ten times. The chain uses TRBV6-5 and TRBJ1-6; D remains ambiguous. Germline assignment: CDR1 MNHEY and CDR2 SVGAGI. This CDR3 has 15 amino acids. The ends were cut back, 7 bases at V and 0 bases at J, with 10 bases in the middle. CDR3 bases: TGTGCCAGCACCCCGCTGAGCTCCTATAATTCACCCCTCCACTTT. This encodes CASTPLSSYNSPLHF.

This chain links TRBV5-1 with TRBJ1-3, with 7 bases aligning to TRBD1. The V segment lost 4 bases and the J segment 0 bases; nucleotides outside the gene matches: 4. CDR3 length: 15 residues. The germline gives CDR1 SGHRS, CDR2 YFSETQ. The CDR3 loop reads CASSVGTDSGNTIYF. The CDR3 DNA is TGCGCCAGCAGCGTCGGGACAGACTCTGGAAACACCATATATTTT.

The chain recombines TRBV2 with TRBJ1-2, with 10 bases matching TRBD1. The germline gives CDR1 SNHLY, CDR2 FYNNEI. J lost 5 bases, V lost 7 bases, and 4 bases had no gene match. This CDR3 comprises 13 residues. The CDR3 protein is CASTVDRGYGYTF. In nucleotides, the CDR3 is TGTGCCAGCACGGTGGACAGGGGGTATGGCTACACCTTC.

The chain carries TRBV2 and TRBJ2-7, with D perhaps matching TRBD1 or TRBD2 (5 bases each). V dropped 6 bases and J dropped 0 bases, with 9 bases sitting between them. This CDR3 spans 13 amino acids. Germline assignment: CDR1 SNHLY and CDR2 FYNNEI. Here the CDR3 reads CASRGESSYEQYF. CDR3 nucleotide sequence: TGTGCCAGCAGGGGGGAGAGCTCCTACGAGCAGTACTTC. The full variable domain, with the rest looked up from reference TRBV2 and TRBJ2-7, is EPEVTQTPSHQVTQMGQEVILRCVPISNHLYFYWYRQILGQKVEFLVSFYNNEISEKSEIFDDQFSVERPDGSNFTLKIRSTKLEDSAMYFCASRGESSYEQYFGPGTRLTVT.

The chain uses TRBV24-1 and TRBJ2-1, with TRBD2 matching over 9 bases. Germline assignment: CDR1 KGHDR and CDR2 SFDVKD. Trimming took 1 base from V and 4 from J; bases not matched to a gene: 4. This CDR3 region has 16 residues. CDR3: CATSDFGGRGYNEQFF. The CDR3 region has the DNA TGTGCCACCAGTGATTTTGGCGGGAGGGGTTACAATGAGCAGTTCTTC.

This clone occurred a few times. The V gene is TRBV28, the J gene TRBJ1-6; D not certain. The CDR3 runs 15 residues. Trimming took 8 bases from V and 2 from J, leaving 13 bases between them. The germline CDR1 and CDR2 sequences are MDHEN and SYDVKM. CDR3 coding DNA: TGTGCCAGCCTGAGGCCTGTGGCCTATAATTCACCCCTCCACTTT. As protein: CASLRPVAYNSPLHF.

This chain connects TRBV5-4 to TRBJ2-7; a weak D match, TRBD1 (5 bases). Germline V gene data show CDR1 as SGHNT and CDR2 as YYREEE (reference sequence). This CDR3 is built from 14 residues. Trimming left V 2 bases short and J 7 bases short, with 16 bases between. CDR3: CASSFGQGRTEQYF. The CDR3 DNA reads TGTGCCAGCAGCTTTGGGCAGGGCCGGACGGAGCAGTACTTC.

The chain is built from TRBV9 and TRBJ1-1; D remains unclear. The CDR3 contains 14 residues. The V end was cut by 0 bases, the J end by 0 bases, with 6 bases between. The germline V gene has CDR1 SGDLS and CDR2 YYNGEE. CDR3 in amino acids: CASSVASLNTEAFF. For the CDR3, the DNA is TGTGCCAGCAGCGTAGCTTCACTGAACACTGAAGCTTTCTTT. Supplemented by reference TRBV9 and TRBJ1-1, the full variable domain reads DSGVTQTPKHLITATGQRVTLRCSPRSGDLSVYWYQQSLDQGLQFLIQYYNGEERAKGNILERFSAQQFPDLHSELNLSSLELGDSALYFCASSVASLNTEAFFGQGTRLTVV.

The chain carries TRBV5-4 and TRBJ2-7; 10 bases map to TRBD2. The CDR3 has 14 amino acids. The V gene end was trimmed by 1 base and the J gene end by 6 bases; junction bases not matched to a gene: 4. Germline lookup yields CDR1 SGHNT and CDR2 YYREEE (reference sequence). The CDR3 sequence is CASSLWLAGAEQYF. The CDR3, as DNA: TGTGCCAGCAGCTTGTGGCTAGCGGGAGCCGAGCAGTACTTC.

The V call is TRBV19, the J call TRBJ1-4, with 8 bases fitting TRBD1. CDR1 LNHDA and CDR2 SQIVND come from the germline V gene (reference sequence). The CDR3 has 16 amino acids. The V segment lost 9 bases and the J segment 5 bases; nucleotides outside the gene matches: 14. In DNA, the CDR3 is TGTGCCAGCTCCGGGGCGGCGACAGGGGAAAATGAAAAACTGTTTTTT. It encodes CASSGAATGENEKLFF.

V usage is TRBV7-3 and J usage is TRBJ1-1, with no clear D. V was shortened by 5 bases and J by 1 base, with 11 bases between the two germline ends. The germline CDR1 and CDR2 sequences are SGHTA and FQGTGA. The CDR3 sequence is 14 residues long. CDR3 amino acids: CASSPIGANTEAFF. DNA for the CDR3: TGTGCCAGCAGCCCCATCGGTGCGAACACTGAAGCTTTCTTT.

The V call is TRBV7-9, the J call TRBJ1-2, with 8 nucleotides matching TRBD1. Germline lookup yields CDR1 SEHNR and CDR2 FQNEAQ (reference sequence). The CDR3 runs 13 residues. After removal of 7 bases from V and 8 bases from J, the junction contained 9 bases not matched to a gene. In DNA form, the CDR3 reads TGTGCCAGCACCGGACAGGGCTTACGAGGCTACACCTTC. Its protein product is CASTGQGLRGYTF.

V usage is TRBV28 and J usage is TRBJ2-7, with D tentatively TRBD2 (6 bases). The V end lost 4 bases, the J end lost 2 bases, and 9 bases lay between the germline ends. Looked up from germline, CDR1 is MDHEN and CDR2 is SYDVKM. CDR3 length: 13 amino acids. The CDR3 bases are TGTGCCAGCAGTTCTACGGGGGCCTACGAGCAGTACTTC. Protein product: CASSSTGAYEQYF.

The rearrangement links TRBV24-1 to TRBJ2-5, with D possibly matching TRBD1 (5 bases). In germline, CDR1 is KGHDR, CDR2 SFDVKD. CDR3 length equals 15 residues. Between the trimmed V and J ends, which lost 7 bases and 1 base, there was a span of 15 bases. In DNA form, the CDR3 reads TGTGCCACCAGCGGCCCAGGGTTGGGCCAAGAGACCCAGTACTTC. This translates into CATSGPGLGQETQYF.

This chain joins TRBV28 and TRBJ1-2; D is perhaps TRBD1 (6 bases). The CDR3 contains 16 residues. Germline V gene data show CDR1 as MDHEN and CDR2 as SYDVKM. The V and J ends lost 4 bases and 5 bases respectively, with 20 bases between them. CDR3 residues: CASSSPDSRSRYGYTF. The CDR3 region has the DNA TGTGCCAGCAGTTCCCCGGACAGCCGGAGTCGGTATGGCTACACCTTC.

This chain joins TRBV4-2 and TRBJ2-3; TRBD2 matches 12 bases. CDR3 size: 18 residues. The germline CDR1 and CDR2 sequences are LGHNA and YNFKEQ. The trim removed 2 bases at V and 4 bases at J, leaving 10 bases unmatched. This chain's CDR3 is CASSQWASGGAGADTQYF. CDR3 nucleotide sequence: TGTGCCAGCAGCCAATGGGCTAGCGGGGGGGCCGGGGCAGATACGCAGTATTTT.

The chain combines TRBV5-1 with TRBJ2-7; TRBD1 matches at 7 bases. Unmatched junction bases numbered 6, after V lost 0 bases and J lost 6 bases. This CDR3 is built from 14 residues. CDR1 SGHRS and CDR2 YFSETQ come from the germline V gene. DNA for the CDR3: TGCGCCAGCAGCTTGGCCGTCAGGGGGAGCGAGCAGTACTTC. Protein: CASSLAVRGSEQYF.